This is a list of T cell receptor beta chains from one sample in a study of regulatory T cells in long-lasting Graves disease. TCRdb re-analysed the multiplex PCR reads in MiXCR, keeping a single row per CDR3 protein. The sample includes approximately 400,000 distinct CDR3 sequences, over 12% seen only once; the top ten take over 7.5%. A further study also used this sample, focusing on T cells in Graves' hyperthyroidism and ophthalmopathy.

The material sequenced was peripheral blood mononuclear cells (PBMCs), taken at new diagnosis, from a patient treated with antithyroid drugs. The receptors were gathered from a middle-aged woman with Graves disease. The CDR3 runs from the conserved cysteine through the conserved F or W. The D gene is left open where the match is weak. Rows may omit the clone size; those that give it use once, few, many or a size class.

j_call,d_call,clone_size,v_call,cdr3_aa,cdr3_nt
TRBJ2-1,TRBD1,-,TRBV12-3/TRBV12-4,CASTPMVGRGDRDNEQFF,TGTGCCAGTACCCCAATGGTGGGCCGTGGGGACAGGGACAATGAGCAGTTCTTC
TRBJ2-5,-,many,TRBV27,CASSLFGVQYF,TGTGCCAGCAGTTTATTCGGAGTCCAGTACTTC
TRBJ1-3,-,-,TRBV5-1,CASSLEGHEFSGNTIYF,TGCGCCAGCAGCTTGGAGGGACATGAATTCTCTGGAAACACCATATATTTT
TRBJ2-3,TRBD2,many,TRBV7-2,CASSLSPGRAGDTQYF,TGTGCCAGCAGCTTGTCCCCCGGGAGGGCGGGAGATACGCAGTATTTT
TRBJ2-7,TRBD2,-,TRBV5-4,CASSLFTSGTEQYF,TGTGCCAGCAGCTTGTTCACTAGCGGGACCGAGCAGTACTTC
TRBJ2-1,TRBD2,-,TRBV11-2,CASSLGRLALLGSYNEHFF,TGTGCCAGCAGCTTAGGTCGACTAGCACTATTGGGCTCCTACAATGAGCATTTCTTC
TRBJ2-2,-,-,TRBV28,CAMPIFSGRGTGEPFF,TGTGCCATGCCCATATTCTCTGGAAGAGGCACCGGGGAGCCGTTTTTT
TRBJ1-3,-,-,TRBV29-1,CSVEGGDPGNTIYF,TGCAGCGTTGAAGGAGGAGATCCGGGAAACACCATATATTTT
TRBJ2-1,TRBD2,many,TRBV11-3,CASSSQPITSGIRNEQFF,TGTGCCAGCAGCTCCCAACCTATTACTAGCGGGATAAGGAATGAGCAGTTCTTC
TRBJ2-7,TRBD2,few,TRBV30,CAWSDSGKGDEQYF,TGTGCCTGGAGTGACAGCGGGAAAGGGGACGAGCAGTACTTC
TRBJ2-1,-,many,TRBV7-2,CASSRGRGLDEQFF,TGTGCCAGCAGCCGAGGGAGGGGGCTCGATGAGCAGTTCTTC
TRBJ2-7,-,many,TRBV28,CASREQGAYEQYF,TGTGCCAGCAGAGAGCAGGGTGCCTACGAGCAGTACTTC
TRBJ2-1,TRBD2,-,TRBV12-3/TRBV12-4,CASRRTLAGESIDNEQFF,TGTGCCAGCAGGAGGACACTAGCGGGAGAGAGCATCGACAATGAGCAGTTCTTC
TRBJ1-4,-,many,TRBV12-3/TRBV12-4,CASSYRDVLNEKLFF,TGTGCCAGCAGTTACCGGGACGTACTAAATGAAAAACTGTTTTTT
TRBJ2-3,-,-,TRBV27,CASRLSGSRADTQYF,TGTGCCAGCAGACTTAGCGGTAGTCGCGCAGATACGCAGTATTTT
TRBJ2-1,-,-,TRBV20-1,CSALPPSSYNEQFF,TGCAGTGCCCTCCCCCCGAGCTCCTACAATGAGCAGTTCTTC
TRBJ1-5,-,-,TRBV20-1,CSARGMDPNNQPQHF,TGCAGTGCTAGAGGGATGGACCCAAACAATCAGCCCCAGCATTTT
TRBJ1-1,-,few,TRBV6-2/TRBV6-3,CASSYQAAAEAFF,TGTGCCAGCAGTTATCAAGCGGCTGCTGAAGCTTTCTTT
TRBJ2-3,TRBD2,many,TRBV5-1,CASSSTSVSTDTQYF,TGCGCCAGCAGCTCGACTAGCGTCAGCACAGATACGCAGTATTTT
TRBJ1-5,-,many,TRBV12-3/TRBV12-4,CASSTGHSYSNQPQHF,TGTGCCAGCAGCACAGGACACTCTTATAGCAATCAGCCCCAGCATTTT
TRBJ2-5,TRBD2,many,TRBV28,CASSSITSGSWQETQYF,TGTGCCAGCAGCTCGATTACTAGCGGGAGCTGGCAAGAGACCCAGTACTTC
TRBJ2-2,-,many,TRBV27,CASSLNPLYFANTGELFF,TGTGCCAGCAGTTTGAATCCCCTCTACTTTGCGAACACCGGGGAGCTGTTTTTT
TRBJ1-3,-,many,TRBV3-1,CASSQVLRGRRSGNTIYF,TGTGCCAGCAGCCAAGTCCTTAGAGGGAGGCGCTCTGGAAACACCATATATTTT
TRBJ2-3,-,once,TRBV19,CASSIGWAMGPGTDTQYF,TGTGCCAGTAGTATTGGGTGGGCCATGGGCCCTGGCACAGATACGCAGTATTTT
TRBJ2-1,-,many,TRBV18,CASSPPGEREQFF,TGTGCCAGCTCACCCCCGGGGGAGAGGGAGCAGTTCTTC
TRBJ2-7,TRBD2,many,TRBV11-2,CASSPLTSGRVLYEQYF,TGTGCCAGCAGCCCTCTGACTAGCGGGAGAGTCCTTTACGAGCAGTACTTC
TRBJ2-7,-,-,TRBV11-2,CASSQDQAPIYEQYF,TGTGCCAGCAGCCAAGATCAGGCCCCGATCTACGAGCAGTACTTC
TRBJ1-2,-,many,TRBV28,CASRLEIGYTF,TGTGCCAGCAGACTAGAAATCGGCTACACCTTC
TRBJ2-1,-,many,TRBV11-2,CASSRVQVISYNEQFF,TGTGCCAGCAGCCGGGTACAGGTGATCTCCTACAATGAGCAGTTCTTC
TRBJ2-4,-,-,TRBV12-3/TRBV12-4,CASRPGNILAKNIQYF,TGTGCCAGCAGGCCCGGGAACATATTAGCCAAAAACATTCAGTACTTC
TRBJ2-7,-,-,TRBV10-1,CASSEYGYEQYF,TGCGCCAGCAGTGAGTATGGCTACGAGCAGTACTTC
TRBJ1-5,-,few,TRBV4-1,CASSQVQINQPQHF,TGCGCCAGCAGCCAAGTACAGATAAATCAGCCCCAGCATTTT
TRBJ2-1,TRBD2,few,TRBV28,CASRAGGWIRPQFF,TGTGCCAGCAGGGCGGGAGGCTGGATACGTCCCCAGTTCTTC
TRBJ2-3,TRBD2,many,TRBV28,CASRSGGLAGDTQYF,TGTGCCAGCAGGTCCGGGGGTCTAGCGGGAGATACGCAGTATTTT
TRBJ1-1,TRBD1,many,TRBV20-1,CSARDQYRGPVNTEAFF,TGCAGTGCTAGAGATCAATACAGGGGGCCGGTGAACACTGAAGCTTTCTTT
TRBJ1-5,TRBD1,-,TRBV2,CASSGQGILSNQPQHF,TGTGCCAGCAGTGGACAGGGAATTTTGAGCAATCAGCCCCAGCATTTT
TRBJ2-1,TRBD2,-,TRBV18,CASSGGTSGRARSEFF,TGTGCCAGCTCAGGAGGGACTAGCGGGAGGGCCCGGTCTGAGTTCTTC
TRBJ2-7,-,many,TRBV12-3/TRBV12-4,CASCGQGCYEQYF,TGTGCCAGCTGTGGGCAGGGGTGCTACGAGCAGTACTTC
TRBJ1-2,-,-,TRBV11-3,CASSKQGGGGYGYTF,TGTGCCAGCAGCAAACAGGGCGGGGGCGGCTATGGCTACACCTTC
TRBJ2-1,TRBD2,-,TRBV3-1,CASSQASGRFDEQFF,TGTGCCAGCAGCCAAGCCAGCGGGAGGTTCGATGAGCAGTTCTTC
TRBJ2-5,-,many,TRBV18,CASSPLSAEETQYF,TGTGCCAGCTCACCCCTCAGTGCGGAAGAGACCCAGTACTTC
TRBJ1-1,-,-,TRBV11-1,CASSARAPEGTEAFF,TGTGCCAGCAGCGCCCGGGCCCCCGAGGGCACTGAAGCTTTCTTT
TRBJ2-3,-,-,TRBV7-9,CASSEGRSTDTQYF,TGTGCCAGCAGCGAAGGGAGGAGCACAGATACGCAGTATTTT
TRBJ2-7,-,many,TRBV2,CASRGLSYEQYF,TGTGCCAGCAGAGGACTTTCCTACGAGCAGTACTTC
TRBJ2-1,TRBD1,many,TRBV20-1,CSAQGAQSSYNEQFF,TGCAGTGCGCAGGGGGCCCAGAGCTCCTACAATGAGCAGTTCTTC
TRBJ2-3,-,many,TRBV3-1,CASSQAGLTDTQYF,TGTGCCAGCAGCCAAGCGGGTCTCACAGATACGCAGTATTTT
TRBJ2-2,TRBD2,many,TRBV5-5,CASSLGPGLVTGELFF,TGTGCCAGCAGCTTGGGTCCGGGACTAGTCACCGGGGAGCTGTTTTTT
TRBJ2-7,TRBD2,-,TRBV27,CASSPLAGVNEQYF,TGTGCCAGCAGTCCGCTAGCGGGAGTCAACGAGCAGTACTTC
TRBJ1-2,TRBD1,many,TRBV7-9,CASSLGPGGDGYTF,TGTGCCAGCAGCTTAGGTCCAGGGGGCGATGGCTACACCTTC
TRBJ2-6,-,-,TRBV20-1,CSASGAGANVLTF,TGCAGTGCTAGCGGGGCTGGGGCCAACGTCCTGACTTTC
TRBJ2-1,TRBD2,many,TRBV5-1,CASSFGWGEGNNEQFF,TGCGCCAGCAGCTTCGGTTGGGGGGAGGGCAACAATGAGCAGTTCTTC
TRBJ1-6,-,-,TRBV30,CAWDGSSSNSPLHF,TGTGCCTGGGACGGGAGCTCCTCTAATTCACCCCTTCACTTT
TRBJ2-7,-,-,TRBV4-1,CASSQESYRDYEQYF,TGCGCCAGCAGCCAAGAATCTTACAGGGACTACGAGCAGTACTTC
TRBJ1-3,-,many,TRBV3-1,CASSQVRERGNTIYF,TGTGCCAGCAGCCAAGTGAGGGAGCGCGGAAACACCATATATTTT
TRBJ2-3,-,-,TRBV27,CASRRDNPDTQYF,TGTGCCAGCAGACGGGACAACCCAGATACGCAGTATTTT
TRBJ2-7,-,many,TRBV6-5,CASSYSAVKEQYF,TGTGCCAGCAGTTACTCGGCCGTGAAGGAGCAGTACTTC
TRBJ2-7,-,many,TRBV19,CASSMEEGWYEQYF,TGTGCCAGTAGTATGGAGGAGGGATGGTACGAGCAGTACTTC
TRBJ1-2,-,many,TRBV15,CATKLDEGDYGYTF,TGTGCCACCAAACTTGATGAGGGGGACTATGGCTACACCTTC
TRBJ2-3,-,many,TRBV9,CASSVEGRTDTQYF,TGTGCCAGCAGCGTAGAGGGACGCACAGATACGCAGTATTTT
TRBJ2-7,-,many,TRBV4-1,CASSQLSRGTYEQYF,TGCGCCAGCAGCCAACTGTCCCGGGGTACCTACGAGCAGTACTTC